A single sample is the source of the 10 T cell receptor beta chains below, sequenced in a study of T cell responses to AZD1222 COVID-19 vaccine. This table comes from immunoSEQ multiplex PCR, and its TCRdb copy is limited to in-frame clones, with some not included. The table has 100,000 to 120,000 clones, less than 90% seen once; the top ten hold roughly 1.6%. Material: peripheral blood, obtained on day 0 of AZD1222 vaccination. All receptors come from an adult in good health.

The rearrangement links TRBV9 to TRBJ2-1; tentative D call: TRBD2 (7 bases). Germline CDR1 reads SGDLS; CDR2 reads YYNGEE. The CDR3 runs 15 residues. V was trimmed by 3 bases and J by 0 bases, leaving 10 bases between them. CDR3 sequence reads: CASSGGGGSYNEQFF. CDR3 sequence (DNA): TGTGCCAGCAGCGGGGGAGGGGGCTCCTACAATGAGCAGTTCTTC.

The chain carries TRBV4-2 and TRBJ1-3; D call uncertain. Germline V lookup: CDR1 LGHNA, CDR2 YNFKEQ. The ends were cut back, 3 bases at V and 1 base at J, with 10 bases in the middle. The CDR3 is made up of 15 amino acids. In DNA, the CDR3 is TGTGCCAGCAGCCAGATTAGTGTATCTGGAAACACCATATATTTT. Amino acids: CASSQISVSGNTIYF.

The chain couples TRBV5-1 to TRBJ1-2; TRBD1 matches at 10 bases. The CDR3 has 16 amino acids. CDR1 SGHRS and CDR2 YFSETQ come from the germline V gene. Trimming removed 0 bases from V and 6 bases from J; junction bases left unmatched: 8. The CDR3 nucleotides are TGCGCCAGCAGCTTGGTCGCCGGGACAGGGGATCATGGCTACACCTTC. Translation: CASSLVAGTGDHGYTF.

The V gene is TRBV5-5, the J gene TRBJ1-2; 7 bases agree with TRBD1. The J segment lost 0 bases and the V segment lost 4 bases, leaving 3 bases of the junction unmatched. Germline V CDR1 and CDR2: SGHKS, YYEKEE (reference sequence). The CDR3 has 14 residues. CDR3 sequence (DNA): TGTGCCAGCAGCACGACAGGGTCTAACTATGGCTACACCTTC. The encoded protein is CASSTTGSNYGYTF.

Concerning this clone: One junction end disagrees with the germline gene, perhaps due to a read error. Here the CDR3 reads CASSRDSRTETQYF. The DNA for the CDR3 is TGCGCCAGCAGCCGGGACAGCCGCACAGAAACGCAGTATTTT. The rearrangement uses TRBV5-1 and TRBJ2-3, with 7 bases that match TRBD1. There are 14 residues in the CDR3. Looked up from germline, CDR1 is SGHRS and CDR2 is YFSETQ. The whole variable domain, filled in from reference TRBV5-1 and TRBJ2-3, reads KAGVTQTPRYLIKTRGQQVTLSCSPISGHRSVSWYQQTPGQGLQFLFEYFSETQRNKGNFPGRFSGRQFSNSRSEMNVSTLELGDSALYLCASSRDSRTETQYFGPGTRLTVL.

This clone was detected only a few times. The CDR3 DNA reads TGTGCTAGTGGTTTGGGAGATGGAGGGCACGAGCAGTACTTC. It yields the protein CASGLGDGGHEQYF. This sequence joins TRBV12-5 and TRBJ2-7; D is perhaps TRBD2 (6 bases). The CDR3 runs to 14 residues. The ends were cut back, 1 base at V and 5 bases at J, with 12 bases in the middle. Germline loops: CDR1 LGHNT, CDR2 FRNRAP.

The CDR3 reads CASSTPGDEQYF. The CDR3 nucleotides are TGTGCCAGTAGTACCCCGGGAGACGAGCAGTACTTC. The chain combines TRBV19 with TRBJ2-7; D is perhaps TRBD2 (6 bases). V gave up 4 bases and J gave up 5 bases, with 9 bases separating them. Germline V gene lookup returns CDR1 LNHDA and CDR2 SQIVND (reference sequence). The CDR3 extends over 12 amino acids.

The CDR3 here is CASRFSERDTSTDTQYF. In nucleotides, the CDR3 is TGCGCCAGCCGTTTTTCTGAAAGGGACACAAGCACAGATACGCAGTATTTT. The gene calls are TRBV5-1 and TRBJ2-3, with D maybe TRBD1 (6 bases). Deletions cut 7 bases from V and 0 bases from J, with 21 bases between. Germline V gene sequence: CDR1 SGHRS, CDR2 YFSETQ. CDR3 length: 17 amino acids.

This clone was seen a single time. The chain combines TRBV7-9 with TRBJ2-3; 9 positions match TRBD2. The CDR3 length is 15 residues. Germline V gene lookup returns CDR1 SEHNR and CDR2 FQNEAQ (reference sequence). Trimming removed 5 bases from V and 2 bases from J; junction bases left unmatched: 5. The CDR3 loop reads CASSPGTSNTDTQYF. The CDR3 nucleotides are TGTGCCAGCAGCCCTGGGACTAGCAACACAGATACGCAGTATTTT.

In DNA, the CDR3 is TGTGCCAGTAGGAGAGGGATCAGGGGAACGAACACTGAAGCTTTCTTT. This translates into CASRRGIRGTNTEAFF. The chain combines TRBV19 with TRBJ1-1; perhaps TRBD1 as D (6 bases). The CDR3 covers 16 residues. Germline V gene lookup returns CDR1 LNHDA and CDR2 SQIVND (reference sequence). Trimming removed 6 bases from V and 1 base from J, with 18 bases in between.